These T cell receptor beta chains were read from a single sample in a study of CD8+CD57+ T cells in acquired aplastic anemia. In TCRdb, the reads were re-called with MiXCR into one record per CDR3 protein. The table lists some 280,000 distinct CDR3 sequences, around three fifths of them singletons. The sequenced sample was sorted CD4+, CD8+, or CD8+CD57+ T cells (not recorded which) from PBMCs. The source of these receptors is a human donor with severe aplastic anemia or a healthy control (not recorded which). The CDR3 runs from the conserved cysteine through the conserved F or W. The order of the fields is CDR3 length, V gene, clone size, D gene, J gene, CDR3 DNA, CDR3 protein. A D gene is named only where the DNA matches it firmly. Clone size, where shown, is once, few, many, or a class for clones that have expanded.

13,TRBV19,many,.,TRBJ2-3,TGTGCCAGTCGGGAAATTCGGACAGATACGCAGTATTTT,CASREIRTDTQYF
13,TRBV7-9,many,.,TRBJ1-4,TGTGCCGGGGGCCCAGACGGTAATGAAAAACTGTTTTTT,CAGGPDGNEKLFF
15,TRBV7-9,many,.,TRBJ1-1,TGTGCCAGCAGCTTTACATTAGGAGGGAACACTGAAGCTTTCTTT,CASSFTLGGNTEAFF
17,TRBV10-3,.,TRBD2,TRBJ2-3,TGTGCCACTCATGGGACTAGCGGGGGGGCTAGCACAGATACGCAGTATTTT,CATHGTSGGASTDTQYF
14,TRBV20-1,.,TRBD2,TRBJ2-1,TGCAGTGCAAAGGGACTAGCGGGAGATCATGAGCAGTTCTTC,CSAKGLAGDHEQFF
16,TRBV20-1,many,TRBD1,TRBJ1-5,TGCAGTGCTAGGGCCGGGACAGGGGTAGCAGGTCAGCCCCAGCATTTT,CSARAGTGVAGQPQHF
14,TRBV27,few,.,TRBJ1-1,TGTGCCAGCAGTTCCCCGGGCTACAACACTGAAGCTTTCTTT,CASSSPGYNTEAFF
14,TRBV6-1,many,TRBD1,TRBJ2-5,TGTGCCAGCAGAAACCCGGGACAGGGAGAGACCCAGTACTTC,CASRNPGQGETQYF
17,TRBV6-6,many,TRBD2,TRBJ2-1,TGTGCCAGCAGTTACCCCTTCGCCGGGGGGAAATTCAATGAGCAGTTCTTC,CASSYPFAGGKFNEQFF
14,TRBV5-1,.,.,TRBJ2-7,TGCGCCAGCAGCTTGGCAGGGCAGGGCCACGAGCAGTACTTC,CASSLAGQGHEQYF
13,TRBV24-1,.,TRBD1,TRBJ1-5,TGTGCCACAGGACAGGGAGGAGGACAGCCCCAGCATTTT,CATGQGGGQPQHF
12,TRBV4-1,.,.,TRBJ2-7,TGCGCCAGCAGCCAGTTCGGCTACGAGCAGTACTTC,CASSQFGYEQYF
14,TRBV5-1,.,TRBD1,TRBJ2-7,TGCGCCAGCAGCGTGGGGGACAGGGGCTACGGGCAGTACTTC,CASSVGDRGYGQYF
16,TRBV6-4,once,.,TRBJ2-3,TGTGCCAGCAGTGACTCGGCCGGGGGGCAGACAGATACGCAGTATTTT,CASSDSAGGQTDTQYF
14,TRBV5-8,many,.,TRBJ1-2,TGTGCCAGCAGTATGAATGCAGGGGCCGAGGGCTACACCTTC,CASSMNAGAEGYTF
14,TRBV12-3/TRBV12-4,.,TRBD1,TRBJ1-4,TGTGCCAGCAGAACAGGGGGGGTTAATGAAAAACTGTTTTTT,CASRTGGVNEKLFF
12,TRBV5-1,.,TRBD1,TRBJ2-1,TGCGCCAGCACCCTACAGGGGAACGAGCAGTTCTTC,CASTLQGNEQFF
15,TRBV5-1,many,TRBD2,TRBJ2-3,TGCGCCAGCAGCTCAGCGGGGGGTGGAACAGATACGCAGTATTTT,CASSSAGGGTDTQYF
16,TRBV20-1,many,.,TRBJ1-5,TGCAGTGCACGCCCGGCAGGGCGCATAATCGACCAGCCCCAGCATTTT,CSARPAGRIIDQPQHF
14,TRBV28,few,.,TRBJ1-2,TGTGCCAGCAGTTTGTTCATCACTAACTATGGCTACACCTTC,CASSLFITNYGYTF
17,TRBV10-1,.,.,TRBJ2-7,TGCGCCAGCAGCTTGGCCTCGACAGGACCCGTACCCTACGAGCAGTACTTC,CASSLASTGPVPYEQYF
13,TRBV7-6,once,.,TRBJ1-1,TGTGCCAGCAGCTTAGAGGGTCTCGTGGGAGCTTTCTTT,CASSLEGLVGAFF
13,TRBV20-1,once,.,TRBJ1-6,TGCAGTGCTAGAAGCCAGGGTAATTCACCCCTCCACTTT,CSARSQGNSPLHF
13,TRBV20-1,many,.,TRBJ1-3,TGCGGGGCTCAAGGGCGCTCTGGAAACACCATATATTTT,CGAQGRSGNTIYF
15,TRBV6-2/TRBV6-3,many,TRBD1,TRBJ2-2,TGTGCCAGCAGGAGCACAGGGGGTAACACCGGGGAGCTGTTTTTT,CASRSTGGNTGELFF
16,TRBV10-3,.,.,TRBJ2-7,TGTGCCATCAGTGAGTTTGGACAGGGGCGGGAGGACGAGCAGTACTTC,CAISEFGQGREDEQYF
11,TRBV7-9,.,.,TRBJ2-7,TGTGCCAGCAGCCCCATTGACGAGCAGTACTTC,CASSPIDEQYF